A single sample is the source of the 3 T cell receptor beta chains below, sequenced in a study of cytomegalovirus exposure and HLA in healthy donors. Amplification used 60 Vbeta primers and 13 Jbeta primers. The data were produced by immunoSEQ multiplex PCR, yet TCRdb's version contains in-frame clones alone and is incomplete. The sample yields around 190,000 clones, 78% seen once. Sequenced: PBMCs. The receptors shown here come from a woman aged 25 to 39 in good health and CMV-seropositive.

The chain recombines TRBV28 with TRBJ2-7, with D possibly matching TRBD2 (6 bases). Trimming left V 10 bases short and J 0 bases short, with 16 bases between. The CDR3 is made up of 14 amino acids. Germline CDR1 is MDHEN and CDR2 is SYDVKM. CDR3 in amino acids: CATSLIGGSYEQYF. The CDR3 nucleotides are TGTGCCACCTCTCTCATCGGGGGCTCCTACGAGCAGTACTTC.

The genes are TRBV18 and TRBJ2-5, with D tentatively TRBD2 (5 bases). The V and J ends lost 3 bases and 4 bases respectively, with 15 bases between them. This CDR3 has 15 residues. Germline CDR1 KGHSH, CDR2 LQKENI. CDR3 protein: CASSPKEGNRETQYF. In DNA form, the CDR3 reads TGTGCCAGCTCACCGAAAGAGGGTAATCGAGAGACCCAGTACTTC.

Points on this clone: This may stem from a read error, because a much larger clone lies one nucleotide away. The chain combines TRBV7-9 with TRBJ2-2; 11 positions agree with TRBD2. The V gene end was trimmed by 6 bases and the J gene end by 1 base; junction bases not matched to a gene: 1. The length of the CDR3 is 15 residues. Germline CDR1 SEHNR, CDR2 FQNEAQ (reference sequence). The CDR3 nucleotides read TGTGCCAGCAGAGGGACTAGCGGGAACACCGGGGAGCTGTTTTTT. This gives the protein CASRGTSGNTGELFF.